This section outlines one T cell receptor beta chain sequence together with its context. A few counts support this clonotype. It lacks a known antigen. No base quality information exists; no much larger clone differs at one position. Libraries came from 5' RACE. Sequencing was carried out with an Illumina HiSeq 2500. A second PCR of roughly 7 to 11 cycles was run with a J-beta primer mix and a sample-barcoded 5' primer. A template-switch 5' adaptor carrying 12 random nucleotides introduced a unique molecular identifier onto each TCR beta cDNA molecule. At least 3 million CDR3-containing paired-end reads were obtained from each sample. The Mint cDNA synthesis kit, primed by a TRBC-specific oligonucleotide, was used to synthesize first-strand cDNA from all RNA. Following uracil-DNA glycosylase treatment, all cDNA underwent a first 18-cycle PCR with the universal primers M1SS and BC2_uni_R. The paper's data handling went like this. Each sample was normalized by randomly selecting 1 million high-quality reads, each carrying a distinct molecular identifier. Instead of being binned into consensus sequences, reads that shared molecular identifiers were thrown out. MiTCR, set to a Q25 quality threshold and the strictest error-elimination algorithm, was used for CDR3 identification, clonotype clustering and error correction. A nonparametric unseen species model using Euler transformation provided a lower-bound estimate of total TCR beta diversity. The public reads were run again by TCRdb, first through fastp at Q25 and then through MiXCR, and only productive beta chains were kept. For every CDR3 protein sequence, its rows merge into one entry that carries the most common genes and DNA. The V and J calls come from TCRdb's annotation, not from the publication. The sample profile shows around 800,000 distinct CDR3 sequences; about 42% of them were found once. Nearly 20% of the sample is held by the ten biggest clonotypes.

The junction shows trimming of 1 base on V and 4 bases on J, plus 13 bases between the germline ends. Its CDR3 holds 16 amino acids, cysteine through phenylalanine. Here the CDR3 DNA is all that survives: 48 bases in frame from base 1. Reading the germline V gene gives CDR1 SGHTA and CDR2 FQGNSA. Systemically healthy Caucasian individuals from Russia, 35 to 50 in total and aged roughly 6 to 95 years, were included as donors. Each donor gave 8.5 to 10 milliliters of peripheral blood, collected into EDTA-treated Vacutainer tubes. Ficoll-Paque density-gradient centrifugation was used to isolate PBMCs, with at least 7 million obtained per sample. Total RNA was extracted from PBMCs with Trizol reagent, with at least 6 micrograms obtained per sample. Naive CD45RAhigh/CD27high T cell percentages were measured by flow cytometry on a PBMC aliquot from every donor. The data stem from a study of blood T cells in healthy people across ages (dated by TCRdb to about 2015). For context, the study as a whole: In model experiments, template switching captured roughly one uniquely barcoded TCR beta cDNA molecule for every two T cells. To avoid experimental bias, donors of different ages were spread randomly across the sequencing lanes. Age-related changes in TCR beta repertoire diversity were measured in the study by deep sequencing normalized with unique cDNA molecular identifiers. Using the same blood draw, the study looked at two additional independent replicas of 1 million unique cDNA reads for two donors, one aged 18 to 29 and the other aged 80 or older. The donors were divided into four age groups: young (average approximately 17 years), middle-aged (approximately 41), aged (under 70) and long-lived (about 80).

What the study reported, not specific to this receptor: Because the CMV infection status of the donors was unknown, age-related changes in expanded clonotypes may potentially have been confounded. Compared with the aged group, the long-lived group had more naive CD4+ T cells, fewer expanded clones and increased TCR diversity, suggesting age selection. Estimates of total diversity from one million sequenced T cells were regarded as lower bounds and underestimates. There was a strong correlation between observed TCR beta diversity and the percentage of naive T cells measured by flow cytometry. Since profiling was done on bulk unsorted PBMCs, naive and antigen-experienced compartments could not be conclusively compared. As age increased, observed TCR beta diversity per million T cells dropped in a roughly linear way, and a significant reduction was already evident by age around 41.

Recombination connected TRBV7-2 to TRBJ2-2; confidence is insufficient to name the D gene. Sequencing was carried out using blood. The origin of this receptor is a man aged 55-75 years in good health. DNA sequence: TGTGCCAGCAGCTTAGGGCCCCCCGGCAGCACCGGGGAGCTGTTTTTT. This is translated as CASSLGPPGSTGELFF.